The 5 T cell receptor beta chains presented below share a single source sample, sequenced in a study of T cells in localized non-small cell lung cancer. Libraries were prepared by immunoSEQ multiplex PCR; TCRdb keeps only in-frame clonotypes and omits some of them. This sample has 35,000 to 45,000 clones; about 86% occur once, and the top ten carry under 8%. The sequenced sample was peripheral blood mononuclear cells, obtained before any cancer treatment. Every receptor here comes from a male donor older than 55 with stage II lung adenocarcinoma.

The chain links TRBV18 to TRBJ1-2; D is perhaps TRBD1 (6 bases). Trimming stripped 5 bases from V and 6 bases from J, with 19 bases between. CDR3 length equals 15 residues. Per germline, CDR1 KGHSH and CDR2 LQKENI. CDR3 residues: CASSTFIGGDNGYTF. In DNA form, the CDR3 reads TGTGCCAGCTCAACCTTTATAGGGGGTGACAATGGCTACACCTTC. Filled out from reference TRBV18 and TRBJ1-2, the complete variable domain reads NAGVMQNPRHLVRRRGQEARLRCSPMKGHSHVYWYRQLPEEGLKFMVYLQKENIIDESGMPKERFSAEFPKEGPSILRIQQVVRGDSAAYFCASSTFIGGDNGYTFGSGTRLTVV.

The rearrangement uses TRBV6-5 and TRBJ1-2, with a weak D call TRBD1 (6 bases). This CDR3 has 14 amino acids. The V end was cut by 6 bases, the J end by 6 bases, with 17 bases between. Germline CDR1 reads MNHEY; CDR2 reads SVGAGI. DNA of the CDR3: TGTGCCAGCAGCCGTCTAGGGGGTGCGGATGGCTACACCTTC. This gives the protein CASSRLGGADGYTF.

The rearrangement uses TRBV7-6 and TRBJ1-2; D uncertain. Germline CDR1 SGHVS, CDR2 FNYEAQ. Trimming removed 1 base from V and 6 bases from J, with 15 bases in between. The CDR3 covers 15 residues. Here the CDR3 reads CASSLGGGRSHGYTF. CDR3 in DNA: TGTGCCAGCAGCTTAGGTGGCGGACGGAGCCATGGCTACACCTTC.

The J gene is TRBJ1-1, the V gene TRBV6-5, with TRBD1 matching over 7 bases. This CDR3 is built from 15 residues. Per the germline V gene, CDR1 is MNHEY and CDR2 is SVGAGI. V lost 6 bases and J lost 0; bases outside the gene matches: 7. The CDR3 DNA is TGTGCCAGCAGCATCGGAACAGGGGTGAACACTGAAGCTTTCTTT. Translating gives CASSIGTGVNTEAFF.

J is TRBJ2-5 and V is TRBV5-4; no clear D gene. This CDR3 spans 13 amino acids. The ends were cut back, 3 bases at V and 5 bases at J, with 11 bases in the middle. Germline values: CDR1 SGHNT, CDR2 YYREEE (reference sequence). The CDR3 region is CASSWSRVETQYF. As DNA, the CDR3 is TGTGCCAGCAGCTGGAGCCGGGTTGAGACCCAGTACTTC.